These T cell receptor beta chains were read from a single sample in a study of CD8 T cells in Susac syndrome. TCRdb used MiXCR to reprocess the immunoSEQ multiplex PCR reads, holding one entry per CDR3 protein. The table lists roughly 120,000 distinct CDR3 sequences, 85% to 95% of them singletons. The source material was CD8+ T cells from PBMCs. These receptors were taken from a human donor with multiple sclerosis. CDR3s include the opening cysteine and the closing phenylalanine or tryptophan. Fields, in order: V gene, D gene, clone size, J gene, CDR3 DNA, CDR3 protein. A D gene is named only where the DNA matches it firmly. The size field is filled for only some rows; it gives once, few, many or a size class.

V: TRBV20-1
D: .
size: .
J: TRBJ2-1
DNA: TGCAGTGCTTCCAATAATGAGCAGTTCTTC
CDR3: CSASNNEQFF

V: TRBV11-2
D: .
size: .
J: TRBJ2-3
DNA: TGTGCCAGTTTCACGGTGAGCACAGATACGCAGTATTTT
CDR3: CASFTVSTDTQYF

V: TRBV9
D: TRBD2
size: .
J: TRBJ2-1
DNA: TGTGCCAGCAGCTTCGTGACTAGCGGGAGGGCCATTAATGAGCAGTTCTTC
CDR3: CASSFVTSGRAINEQFF

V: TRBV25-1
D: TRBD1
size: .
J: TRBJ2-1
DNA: TGTGCCAGTCAACAGGGGATTCAGTTCTTC
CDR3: CASQQGIQFF

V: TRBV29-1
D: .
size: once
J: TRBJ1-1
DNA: TGCAGCGTTGAAGTCGGAGGCAAGAACACTGAAGCTTTCTTT
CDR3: CSVEVGGKNTEAFF

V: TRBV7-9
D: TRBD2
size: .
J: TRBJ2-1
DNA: TGTGCCAGCATCAATAGCGGGGTGATCTACAATGAGCAGTTCTTC
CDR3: CASINSGVIYNEQFF

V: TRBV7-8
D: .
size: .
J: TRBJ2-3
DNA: TGTGCCAGCAGCTTATACCGGGTGGCTGAGGTAACAGATACGCAGTATTTT
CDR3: CASSLYRVAEVTDTQYF

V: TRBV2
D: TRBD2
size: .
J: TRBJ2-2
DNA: TGTCCTAGCGGGAGTAGCACCGGGGAGCTGTTTTTT
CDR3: CPSGSSTGELFF

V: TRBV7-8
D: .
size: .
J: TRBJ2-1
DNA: TGTGCCAGCAGCTCACCTGACAGGATAGGAGCGGCCTGGGAGGTCGAGCAGTTCTTC
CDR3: CASSSPDRIGAAWEVEQFF

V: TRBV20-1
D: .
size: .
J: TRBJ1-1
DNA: TGCAGTGCTAGTGGGATGAGGAACAGACTGAACACTGAAGCTTTCTTT
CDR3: CSASGMRNRLNTEAFF

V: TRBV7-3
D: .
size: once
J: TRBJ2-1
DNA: TGTGCCAGCAGCCCCCGTTTGGGCGGGACGGGTGAGCAGTTCTTC
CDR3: CASSPRLGGTGEQFF

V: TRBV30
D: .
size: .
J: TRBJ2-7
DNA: TGTGCCTGGAGTGTTGGCGGCGAGAACGAGCAGTACTTC
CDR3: CAWSVGGENEQYF

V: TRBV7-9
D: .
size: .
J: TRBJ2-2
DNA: TGTGCCAGTTCCGGGGGGGACAGCACCGGGGAGCTGTTTTTT
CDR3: CASSGGDSTGELFF

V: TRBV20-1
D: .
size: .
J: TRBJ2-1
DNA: TGCAGTGCTAGAGGATGGCTAGCGACCAACAATGAGCAGTTCTTC
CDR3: CSARGWLATNNEQFF

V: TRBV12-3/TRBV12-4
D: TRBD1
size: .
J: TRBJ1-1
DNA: TGTGCCAGCAGTCCTGACTATAGGACAGGGGCTACTGAAGTTTTCTTT
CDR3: CASSPDYRTGATEVFF

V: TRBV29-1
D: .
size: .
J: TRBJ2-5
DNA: TGCAGCGTTGTCCCCTCGGTAATAGACTCGGAGACCCAGTACTTC
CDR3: CSVVPSVIDSETQYF

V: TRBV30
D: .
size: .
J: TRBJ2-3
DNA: TGTGCCTGGACCGGAGGTGATACGCAGTATTTT
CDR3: CAWTGGDTQYF

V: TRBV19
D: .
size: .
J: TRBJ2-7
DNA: TGTGCCACCCCGAGGAAGGGCTACCACGAGCAGTACTTC
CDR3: CATPRKGYHEQYF

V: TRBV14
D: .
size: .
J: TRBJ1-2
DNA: TGTGCCAGCAGCCAAATGGCCCTCTATGGCTACACCTTC
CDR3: CASSQMALYGYTF

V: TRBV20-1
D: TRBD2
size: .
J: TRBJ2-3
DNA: TGCAGTGCTAGGATGGGACTAGCGGGAACAGATACGCAGTATTTT
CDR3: CSARMGLAGTDTQYF